The TCR beta chain described here comes from a study of CD8 T cells in Susac syndrome. General study points: The study admitted that it had a relatively small number of individuals in its TCR sequencing and HLA analysis.

The sample holds one count of this clonotype. What it binds is not known. CD8+ and CD4+ T cells from blood underwent TCR beta sequencing. The multiple sclerosis controls comprised treatment-naive patients whose relapsing-remitting disease was stable or active. With random hexamers, reverse transcription was performed on roughly 0.5 to 1 ug of RNA. immunoSEQ multiplex PCR amplified TCR beta CDR3 across 54 Vbeta, 13 Jbeta. Using its own MiXCR run on the immunoSEQ multiplex PCR reads, TCRdb lists one record per CDR3 protein. The table includes some 200,000 distinct CDR3 sequences, around 96% detected once. V dropped 7 bases and J dropped 0 bases, with 12 bases sitting between them. Looked up from germline, CDR1 is SQVTM and CDR2 is ANQGSEA. This CDR3 has 13 amino acids.

V usage is TRBV29-1 and J usage is TRBJ1-2, with D uncertain. The sequencing input was CD4+ T cells from PBMCs. The sequence derives from a human donor with multiple sclerosis. The CDR3, as DNA: TGCAGCGCCCACGAAACAGCTAACTATGGCTACACCTTC. This gives the protein CSAHETANYGYTF.